Each of the 3 T cell receptor beta chains below was sequenced from the same sample in a study of shared clonotypes between healthy human individuals. Here immunoSEQ multiplex PCR was the method, and the copy in TCRdb shows in-frame clones only, minus some. The sample contains 2 million or so clones, 90% to 95% of which appear only once. The sequenced material came from naive CD4+ T cells sorted from blood. As to subset: CD45RA+ positively selected. The receptors here all came from a man aged 18 to 35 in good health.

J is TRBJ1-2 and V is TRBV11-1, with 8 bases aligning to TRBD1. This CDR3 has 12 residues. The V gene's germline CDR1 is SGHAT and CDR2 FQDESV (reference sequence). The ends lost 5 bases at V and 7 bases at J; junction bases unmatched: 3. The CDR3 reads CASSRTGFGYTF. CDR3 bases: TGTGCCAGCAGCAGGACAGGGTTTGGCTACACCTTC.

The chain carries TRBV21-1 and TRBJ2-2; TRBD1 is the table's D call, not checked against the DNA. TRBV21-1 is deemed a pseudogene. The CDR3 is made up of 15 amino acids. CDR3 DNA: TGTGCCAGCAGCAAAAGACAGGGGGAAACCGGGGAGCTGTTTTTT. It yields the protein CASSKRQGETGELFF.

The chain links TRBV19 to TRBJ2-1; TRBD1 matches at 7 bases. Germline V lookup: CDR1 LNHDA, CDR2 SQIVND (reference sequence). With 4 bases clipped from V and 6 bases from J, the junction kept 12 bases outside the gene matches. The length of the CDR3 is 16 residues. The CDR3 protein is CASSNLPGQSSNEQFF. The CDR3 DNA reads TGTGCCAGTAGTAATTTGCCGGGACAGTCGTCCAATGAGCAGTTCTTC.